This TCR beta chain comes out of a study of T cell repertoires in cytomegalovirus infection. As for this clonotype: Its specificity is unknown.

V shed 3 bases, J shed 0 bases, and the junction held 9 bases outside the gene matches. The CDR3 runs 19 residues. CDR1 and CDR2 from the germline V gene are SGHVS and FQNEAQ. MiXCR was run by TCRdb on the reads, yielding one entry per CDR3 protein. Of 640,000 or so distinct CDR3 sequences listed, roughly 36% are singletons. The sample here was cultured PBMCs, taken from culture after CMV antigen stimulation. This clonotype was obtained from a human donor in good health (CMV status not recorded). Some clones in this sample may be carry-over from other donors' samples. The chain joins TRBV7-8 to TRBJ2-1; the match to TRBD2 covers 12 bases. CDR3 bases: TGTGCCAGCAGCTTGGCTAGCGGGGGGGGGGGACTCTCCTACAATGAGCAGTTCTTC. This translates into CASSLASGGGGLSYNEQFF.